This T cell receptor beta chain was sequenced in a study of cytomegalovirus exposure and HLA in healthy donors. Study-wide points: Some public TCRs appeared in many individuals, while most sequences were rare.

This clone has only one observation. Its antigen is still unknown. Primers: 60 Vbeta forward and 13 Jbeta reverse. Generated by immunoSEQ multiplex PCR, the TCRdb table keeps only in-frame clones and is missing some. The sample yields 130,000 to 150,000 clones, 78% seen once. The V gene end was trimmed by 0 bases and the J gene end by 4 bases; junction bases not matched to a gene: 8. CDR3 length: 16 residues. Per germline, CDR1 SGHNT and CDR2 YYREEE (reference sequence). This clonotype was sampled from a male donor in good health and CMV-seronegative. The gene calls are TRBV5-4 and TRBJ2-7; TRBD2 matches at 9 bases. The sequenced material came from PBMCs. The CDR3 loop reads CASSLARASGKYEQYF. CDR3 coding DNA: TGTGCCAGCAGCTTGGCCAGGGCTAGCGGGAAATACGAGCAGTACTTC.